This entry concerns a single T cell receptor beta chain. The antigen it recognizes is unknown. Base quality data are lacking; no much larger clone is found one base away. This sample was included in a study of T cells in Graves' hyperthyroidism and ophthalmopathy (dated by TCRdb to the late 2010s). Regarding the research as a whole: Peripheral blood was sampled at the time of initial diagnosis, prior to any treatment. Prospective prediction of ophthalmopathy was tested in an independent validation cohort consisting of some 20 hyperthyroidism patients and approximately 16 patients who later progressed to ophthalmopathy. After blood sampling, hyperthyroidism patients were treated with methimazole at a starting dose of 30 mg daily, and ophthalmopathy patients were treated with high-dose intravenous methylprednisolone. TCR Vbeta CDR3 sequencing of 120 to 150 peripheral blood samples (about 45 ophthalmopathy, approximately 80 hyperthyroidism and about 17 progressor patients) is reported in the paper. Thyroid tissue and blood T-cell repertoires from over 5 Graves' hyperthyroidism patients were also compared in the study. TCR V-J signatures able to tell the groups apart were searched for in a discovery cohort of some 100 patients, of whom around 43 had Graves' ophthalmopathy and roughly 59 had stable Graves' hyperthyroidism. For training and testing, the 100 or so patients in the discovery cohort were randomly divided in a 7:3 ratio.

Overall study outcomes, separate from this receptor: A model built on a 13 V-J signature distinguished ophthalmopathy from stable hyperthyroidism, reaching 85% to 90% sensitivity and 81.08% specificity in cross-validation and 80%/75% in testing. In validation, the model predicted progression to ophthalmopathy with 55% to 71% sensitivity and about 73% specificity, a median of 6.5 months before onset. Sample size was not statistically predetermined, and blinding of investigators to group allocation was not performed. Most expanded thyroid clonotypes (frequency above 0.001) were also detected in blood, a finding suggesting that blood repertoires may reflect thyroid immune responses.

Ophthalmopathy patients had moderately to severely active disease, Clinical Activity Score of at least 3, NOSPECS grade of at least 4, and duration under 3 months. Any patient with an uncontrolled infection, another autoimmune disease, pregnancy or lactation was excluded. Diagnoses were established on the basis of clinical symptoms, serum thyroxine and TRAb, thyroid ultrasound, and orbital computed tomography. Ficoll-Paque density gradient centrifugation was used to isolate PBMCs from approximately 11 ml of fresh peripheral blood. Total RNA was extracted with Trizol reagent, and quality was checked on an Agilent 2100 Bioanalyzer. Amplification of TCR beta CDR3 regions was carried out from RNA transcripts. The TCR CDR3 was subjected to a first round of RT-PCR using the HTBI primer set and the Qiagen OneStep RT-PCR kit. Libraries were constructed in a second round of multiplex PCR, after which size selection and purification were carried out. The libraries were sequenced on an Illumina HiSeq2000 using paired-end 100 bp reads. As for the original processing: SOAPnuke was used to process the raw data, removing reads that contained adapters or uncalled bases, had a mean Phred below 15, or lacked an exact match to the constant primer or identifier. High-quality paired reads were merged using COPE v1.2.5, and each unique nucleotide sequence was defined as a clonotype. MiTCR v1.1 was used to align the clonotypes against IMGT TRBV, TRBD and TRBJ reference segments. Analysis was restricted to V-J combinations with a frequency above 0.0001, which covered just over 98% of repertoires. A TCS score was defined as the ratio of F50 (clonal expansion) to E x V (chaos), with BLOSUM62-based TCRdist applied between CDR3 peptides within each V-J. Welch's t-statistics and random forest reduced around 520 V-J features to 13, which were used in a naive Bayes classifier (R e1071). TCRdb itself trimmed the public reads at Q25 with fastp, ran MiXCR and retained productive beta chains. Identical CDR3 protein sequences are pooled into one entry, listed with their most common genes and DNA. It is TCRdb's table, rather than the study itself, that gives the V and J calls and clone size. Present in this sample are around 360,000 distinct CDR3 sequences, around 15% of which were seen just once. The ten largest account for around 20% of the sample.

As encoded in the germline V gene, CDR1 is SGHTA while CDR2 is FQGNSA. The junction shows trimming of 5 bases on V and 10 bases on J, plus 18 bases between the germline ends. CDR3 length: 15 amino acids, cysteine to phenylalanine. Only the CDR3 region is kept as DNA, spanning 45 bases read in frame from base 1. Sequencing was carried out using blood. The receptor comes from a woman aged 60-75 years with Graves' ophthalmopathy. This sequence uses TRBV7-2 and TRBJ1-6; the D gene lacks a confident call. The DNA sequence is TGTGCCAGCAGCGCCTCCCGGGCACTAACCTCACCCCTCCACTTT. It translates as CASSASRALTSPLHF. The full variable domain, completed from the reference TRBV7-2 and TRBJ1-6 proteins outside the CDR3, reads GAGVSQSPSNKVTEKGKDVELRCDPISGHTALYWYRQSLGQGLEFLIYFQGNSAPDKSGLPSDRFSAERTGGSVSTLTIQRTQQEDSAVYLCASSASRALTSPLHFGNGTRLTVT.